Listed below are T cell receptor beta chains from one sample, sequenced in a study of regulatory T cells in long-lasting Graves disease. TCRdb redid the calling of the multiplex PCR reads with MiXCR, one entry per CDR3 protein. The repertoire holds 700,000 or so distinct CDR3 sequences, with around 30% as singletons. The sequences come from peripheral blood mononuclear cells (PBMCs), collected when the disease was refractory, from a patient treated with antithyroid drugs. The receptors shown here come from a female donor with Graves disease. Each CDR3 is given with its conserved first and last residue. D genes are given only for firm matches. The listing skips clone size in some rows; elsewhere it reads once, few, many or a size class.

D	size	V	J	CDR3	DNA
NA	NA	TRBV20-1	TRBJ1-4	CSARPPQGRNEKLFF	TGCAGTGCTAGGCCACCCCAGGGGAGAAATGAAAAACTGTTTTTT
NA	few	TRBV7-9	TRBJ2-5	CASSNLRGRFPQETQYF	TGTGCCAGCAGCAACCTCAGGGGGAGGTTTCCACAAGAGACCCAGTACTTC
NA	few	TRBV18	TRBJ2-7	CASSPEASYEQYF	TGTGCCAGCTCACCGGAGGCCTCCTACGAGCAGTACTTC
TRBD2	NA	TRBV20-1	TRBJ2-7	CSGRLAPNEQYF	TGCAGTGGCCGACTAGCGCCTAACGAGCAGTACTTC
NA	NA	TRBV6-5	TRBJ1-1	CASSSNSGRTEAFF	TGTGCCAGCAGTTCGAATTCAGGGAGAACTGAAGCTTTCTTT
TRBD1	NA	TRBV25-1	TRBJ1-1	CASISWTGGTEAFF	TGTGCCAGCATATCTTGGACAGGGGGCACTGAAGCTTTCTTT
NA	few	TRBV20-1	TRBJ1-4	CSGAGPGEKLFF	TGCAGTGGAGCAGGGCCGGGTGAAAAACTGTTTTTT
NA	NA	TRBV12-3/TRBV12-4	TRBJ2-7	CASRPTTESYEQYF	TGTGCCAGCAGACCCACGACGGAATCCTACGAGCAGTACTTC
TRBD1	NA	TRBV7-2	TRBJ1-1	CASSLAAGGNTEAFF	TGTGCCAGCAGCTTAGCGGCAGGGGGGAACACTGAAGCTTTCTTT
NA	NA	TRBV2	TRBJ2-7	CASRGGRLAGSYEQYF	TGTGCCAGCAGAGGGGGTCGACTAGCCGGCTCCTACGAGCAGTACTTC
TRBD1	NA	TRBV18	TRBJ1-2	CASSTGTASPSF	TGTGCCAGCTCAACTGGGACAGCGTCTCCCTCCTTC
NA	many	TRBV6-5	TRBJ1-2	CASSYVKGLDEGYTF	TGTGCCAGCAGTTACGTAAAAGGGCTAGACGAGGGCTACACCTTC
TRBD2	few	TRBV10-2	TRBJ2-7	CASSSRVAGGAYEQYF	TGCGCCAGCAGCTCCCGTGTAGCGGGAGGGGCATACGAGCAGTACTTC
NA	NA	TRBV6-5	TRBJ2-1	CASSYGSAGGDSNEQFF	TGTGCCAGCAGTTACGGATCTGCGGGTGGAGATTCAAATGAGCAGTTCTTC
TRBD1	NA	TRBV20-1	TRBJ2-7	CSANDRAFYEQYF	TGCAGTGCGAATGACAGGGCTTTCTACGAGCAGTACTTC
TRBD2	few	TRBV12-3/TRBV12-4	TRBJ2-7	CASSLLAGTSYEQYF	TGTGCCAGCAGTTTATTAGCGGGAACATCCTACGAGCAGTACTTC
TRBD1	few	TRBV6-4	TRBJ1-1	CASSLIQGTEAFF	TGTGCCAGCAGTCTTATACAGGGGACTGAAGCTTTCTTT